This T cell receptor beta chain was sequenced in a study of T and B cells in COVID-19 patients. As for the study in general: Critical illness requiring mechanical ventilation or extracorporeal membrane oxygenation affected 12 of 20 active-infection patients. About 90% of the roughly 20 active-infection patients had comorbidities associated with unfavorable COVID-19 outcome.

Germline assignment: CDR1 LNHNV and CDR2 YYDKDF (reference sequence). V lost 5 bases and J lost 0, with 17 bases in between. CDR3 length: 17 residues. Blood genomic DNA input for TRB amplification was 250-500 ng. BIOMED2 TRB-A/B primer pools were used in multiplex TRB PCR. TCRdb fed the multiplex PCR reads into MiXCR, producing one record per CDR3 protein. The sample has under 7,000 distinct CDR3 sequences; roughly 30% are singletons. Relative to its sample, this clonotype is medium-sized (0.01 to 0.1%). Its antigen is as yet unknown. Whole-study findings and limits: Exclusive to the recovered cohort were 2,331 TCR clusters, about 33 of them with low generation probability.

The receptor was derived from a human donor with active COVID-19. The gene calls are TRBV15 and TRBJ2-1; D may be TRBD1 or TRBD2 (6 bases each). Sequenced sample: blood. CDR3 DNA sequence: TGTGCCACCAGCTTCGGAGGGGGGCGGAGCTCCTACAATGAGCAGTTCTTC. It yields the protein CATSFGGGRSSYNEQFF.